This T cell receptor beta chain was found in a study of cytomegalovirus exposure and HLA in healthy donors. Remarks on this clone: Antigen unknown.

Trimming took 4 bases from V and 6 from J; bases not matched to a gene: 9. Germline V lookup: CDR1 MDHEN, CDR2 SYDVKM. This CDR3 region has 16 residues. The PCR used 60 Vbeta and 13 Jbeta primers. Profiled with immunoSEQ multiplex PCR; TCRdb holds only in-frame clones, not every one. The sample contains roughly 160,000 clones, approximately 85% of which appear only once. Whole-study results and caveats: What a later analysis reportedly showed was that an Asian-associated ancestry cluster had fewer N-insertions than the approximately 700-donor mean. The authors assumed roughly uniform sequencing depth across donors for presence/absence analyses. Of the V segments, some could not be distinguished, including TRBV6-2 and TRBV6-3, and were excluded. After further analysis at a later stage, under 20,000 TCR beta sequences were associated with HLA alleles at 0.05 false discovery rate.

The gene calls are TRBV28 and TRBJ1-4, with 9 bases identical to TRBD1. This sequence was found in a man aged 45-65 years in good health and CMV-seropositive. Sequencing was carried out using PBMCs. The CDR3 region has the DNA TGTGCCAGCAGTTCCCCGGGACAGGGCGGCCATGAAAAACTGTTTTTT. This translates into CASSSPGQGGHEKLFF.